This TCR beta chain was retrieved from a study of cytomegalovirus exposure and HLA in healthy donors. Study details: Genetic ancestry analysis placed approximately 79% of the 400 or so donors that were genotyped in the Caucasian-associated cluster.

In the case of this clone: Its antigen remains unidentified.

General study results and limits: Reported results showed that the classifier diagnosed cytomegalovirus status with high specificity and sensitivity. In most subjects, TCR beta sequences reportedly gave accurate predictions of HLA-A and HLA-B alleles.

Germline CDR1 SNHLY, CDR2 FYNNEI. V lost 6 bases, J lost 7 bases, and 11 bases stayed unmatched. The CDR3 is 14 amino acids. The PCR contained 60 Vbeta and 13 Jbeta primers. Sequenced by immunoSEQ multiplex PCR; TCRdb stores in-frame clones only, minus some. The repertoire consists of 95,000 to 100,000 clones, with over 60% occurring once and the leading ten covering approximately 7.7%. Input material: PBMCs. The rearrangement links TRBV2 to TRBJ1-1, with TRBD1 matching over 7 bases. The receptor's source is a female donor in good health and CMV-seronegative. Here the CDR3 DNA reads TGTGCCAGCAGCCAGACACAGGGGTGGGGTGAAGCTTTCTTT. It specifies CASSQTQGWGEAFF.